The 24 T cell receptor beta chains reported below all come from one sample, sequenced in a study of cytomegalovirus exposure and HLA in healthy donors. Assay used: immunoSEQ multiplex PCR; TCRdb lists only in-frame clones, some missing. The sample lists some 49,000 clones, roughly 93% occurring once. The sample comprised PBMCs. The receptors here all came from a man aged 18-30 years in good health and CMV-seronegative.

The CDR3 loop reads CASSEMWEGNTGELFF. DNA of the CDR3: TGCGCCAGCAGTGAGATGTGGGAGGGGAACACCGGGGAGCTGTTTTTT. The chain couples TRBV10-2 to TRBJ2-2, with 7 positions matching TRBD2. Germline CDR1 is WSHSY and CDR2 is SAAADI. Trimming took 2 bases from V and 1 from J; bases not matched to a gene: 4. This CDR3 region has 16 residues.

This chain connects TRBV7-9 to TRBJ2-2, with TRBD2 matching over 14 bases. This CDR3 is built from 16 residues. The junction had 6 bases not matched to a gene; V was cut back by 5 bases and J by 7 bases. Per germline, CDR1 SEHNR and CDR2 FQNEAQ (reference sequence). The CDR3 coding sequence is TGTGCCAGCAGCCCCGAGGGACTAGCGGGAGTCGGGGAGCTGTTTTTT. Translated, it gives CASSPEGLAGVGELFF.

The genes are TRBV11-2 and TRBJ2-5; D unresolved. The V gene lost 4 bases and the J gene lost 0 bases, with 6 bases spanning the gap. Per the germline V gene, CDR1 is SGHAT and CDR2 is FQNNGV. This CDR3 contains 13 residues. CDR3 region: CASSSLYQETQYF. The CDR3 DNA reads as TGTGCCAGCAGCTCCCTGTACCAAGAGACCCAGTACTTC.

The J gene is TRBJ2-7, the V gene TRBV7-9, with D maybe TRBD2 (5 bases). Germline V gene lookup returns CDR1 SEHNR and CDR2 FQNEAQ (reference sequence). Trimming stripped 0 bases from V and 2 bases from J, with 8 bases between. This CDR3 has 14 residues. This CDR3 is CASSLAGAAYEQYF. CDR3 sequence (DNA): TGTGCCAGCAGCTTAGCGGGAGCAGCCTACGAGCAGTACTTC.

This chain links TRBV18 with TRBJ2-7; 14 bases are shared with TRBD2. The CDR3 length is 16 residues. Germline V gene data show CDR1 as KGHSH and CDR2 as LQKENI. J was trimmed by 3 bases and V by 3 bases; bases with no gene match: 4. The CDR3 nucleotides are TGTGCCAGCTCACCCTCAGGACTAGCGGGAGGCTACGAGCAGTACTTC. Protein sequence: CASSPSGLAGGYEQYF.

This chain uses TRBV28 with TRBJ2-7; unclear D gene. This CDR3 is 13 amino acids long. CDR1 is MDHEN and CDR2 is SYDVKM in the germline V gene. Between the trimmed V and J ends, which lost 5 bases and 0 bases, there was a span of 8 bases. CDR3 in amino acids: CASSIDTSYEQYF. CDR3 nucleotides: TGTGCCAGCAGTATCGACACCTCCTACGAGCAGTACTTC.

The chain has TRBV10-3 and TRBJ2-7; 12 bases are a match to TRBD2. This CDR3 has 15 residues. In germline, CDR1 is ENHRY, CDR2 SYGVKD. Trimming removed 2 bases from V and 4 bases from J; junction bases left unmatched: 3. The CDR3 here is CAISEPSGRGYEQYF. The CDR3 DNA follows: TGTGCCATCAGTGAGCCTAGCGGGAGGGGGTACGAGCAGTACTTC.

In nucleotides, the CDR3 is TGTGCCAGCAGCCGAGACAGGCTTTCCTACAATGAGCAGTTCTTC. Protein sequence: CASSRDRLSYNEQFF. J is TRBJ2-1 and V is TRBV27, with a possible D match to TRBD1 (6 bases). The CDR3 covers 15 residues. Trimming shortened V by 6 bases and J by 1 base, and 13 bases separated the two germline ends. Germline V gene sequence: CDR1 MNHEY, CDR2 SMNVEV (reference sequence).

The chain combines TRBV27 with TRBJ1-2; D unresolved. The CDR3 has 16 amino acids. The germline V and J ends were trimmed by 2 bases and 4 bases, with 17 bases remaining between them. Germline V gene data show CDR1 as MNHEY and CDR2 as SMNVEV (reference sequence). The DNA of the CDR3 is TGTGCCAGCAGTTTAAATCCAGCGCAGATTAGCTATGGCTACACCTTC. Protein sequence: CASSLNPAQISYGYTF.

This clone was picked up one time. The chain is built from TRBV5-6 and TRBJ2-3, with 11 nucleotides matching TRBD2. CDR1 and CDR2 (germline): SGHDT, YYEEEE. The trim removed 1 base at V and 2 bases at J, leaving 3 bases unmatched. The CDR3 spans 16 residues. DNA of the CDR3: TGTGCCAGCAGCTTGAGACTAGCGGGAAACACAGATACGCAGTATTTT. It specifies CASSLRLAGNTDTQYF.

The CDR3 nucleotides read TGTGCCAGCGGGGAAGCGGGAGTTTTCCACAATGAGCAGTTCTTC. Amino acids: CASGEAGVFHNEQFF. The chain has TRBV9 and TRBJ2-1; TRBD2 aligns across 8 bases. V shed 7 bases, J shed 5 bases, and the junction held 11 bases outside the gene matches. The germline CDR1 and CDR2 sequences are SGDLS and YYNGEE. This CDR3 is 15 amino acids long.

The CDR3 is CASSTGGEAFF. DNA of the CDR3: TGTGCCAGCAGCACGGGCGGGGAAGCTTTCTTT. The chain combines TRBV7-8 with TRBJ1-1; D gene uncertain. Germline values: CDR1 SGHVS, CDR2 FQNEAQ. This CDR3 contains 11 residues. Trimming stripped 5 bases from V and 8 bases from J, with 9 bases between.

The CDR3 DNA is TGTGCCAGCAGCCCGAGGACAGGGATAGATGAAGCTTTCTTT. It yields the protein CASSPRTGIDEAFF. The chain uses TRBV11-2 and TRBJ1-1; TRBD1 aligns across 8 bases. The junction had 9 bases not matched to a gene; V was cut back by 5 bases and J by 7 bases. The CDR3 length is 14 residues. The germline V gene has CDR1 SGHAT and CDR2 FQNNGV.

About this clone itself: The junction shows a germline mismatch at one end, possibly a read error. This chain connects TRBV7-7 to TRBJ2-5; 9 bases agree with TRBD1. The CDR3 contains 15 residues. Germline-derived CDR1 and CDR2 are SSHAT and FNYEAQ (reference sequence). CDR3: CASSPGQGPAETQYF. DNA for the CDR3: TGTGCTAGCAGCCCGGGACAGGGACCAGCGGAGACCCAGTACTTC.

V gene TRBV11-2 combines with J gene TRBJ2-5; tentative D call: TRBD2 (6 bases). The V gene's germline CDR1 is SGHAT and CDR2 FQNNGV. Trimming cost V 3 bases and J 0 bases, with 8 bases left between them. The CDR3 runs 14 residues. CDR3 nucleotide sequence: TGTGCCAGCAGCTTTGGGGGGTACCAAGAGACCCAGTACTTC. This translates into CASSFGGYQETQYF.

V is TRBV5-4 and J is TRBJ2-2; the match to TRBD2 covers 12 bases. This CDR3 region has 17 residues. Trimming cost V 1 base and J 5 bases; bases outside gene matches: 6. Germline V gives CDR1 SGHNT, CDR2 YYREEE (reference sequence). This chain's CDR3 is CASSLYGTSGPTGELFF. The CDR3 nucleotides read TGTGCCAGCAGCTTGTATGGGACTAGCGGGCCAACCGGGGAGCTGTTTTTT.

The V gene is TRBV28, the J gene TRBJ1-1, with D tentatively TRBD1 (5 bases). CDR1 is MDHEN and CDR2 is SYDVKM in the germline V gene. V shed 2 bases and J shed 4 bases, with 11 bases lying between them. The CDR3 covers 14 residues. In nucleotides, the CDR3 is TGTGCCAGCAGTTTACTAACGGGGGGCACTGAAGCTTTCTTT. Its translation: CASSLLTGGTEAFF.

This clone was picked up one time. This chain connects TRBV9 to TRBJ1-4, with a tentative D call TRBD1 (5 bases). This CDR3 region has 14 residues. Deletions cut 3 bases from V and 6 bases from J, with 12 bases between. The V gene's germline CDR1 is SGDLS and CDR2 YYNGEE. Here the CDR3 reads CASSDGGEDEKLFF. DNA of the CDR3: TGTGCCAGCAGCGATGGGGGGGAGGATGAAAAACTGTTTTTT.

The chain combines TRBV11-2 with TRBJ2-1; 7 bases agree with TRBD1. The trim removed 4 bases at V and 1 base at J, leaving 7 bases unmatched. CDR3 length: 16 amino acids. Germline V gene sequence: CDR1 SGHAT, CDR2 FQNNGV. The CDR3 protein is CASSSQGMGSYNEQFF. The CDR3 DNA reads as TGTGCCAGCAGCTCACAGGGGATGGGGTCCTACAATGAGCAGTTCTTC.

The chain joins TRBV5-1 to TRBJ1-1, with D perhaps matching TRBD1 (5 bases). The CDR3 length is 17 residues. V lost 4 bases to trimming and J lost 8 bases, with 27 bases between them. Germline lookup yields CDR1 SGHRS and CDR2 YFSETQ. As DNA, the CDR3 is TGCGCCAGCAGCCGGGGGGACTCTTTTGGGGAACACTCCGAAGCTTTCTTT. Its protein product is CASSRGDSFGEHSEAFF. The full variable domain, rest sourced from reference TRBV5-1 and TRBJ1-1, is KAGVTQTPRYLIKTRGQQVTLSCSPISGHRSVSWYQQTPGQGLQFLFEYFSETQRNKGNFPGRFSGRQFSNSRSEMNVSTLELGDSALYLCASSRGDSFGEHSEAFFGQGTRLTVV.

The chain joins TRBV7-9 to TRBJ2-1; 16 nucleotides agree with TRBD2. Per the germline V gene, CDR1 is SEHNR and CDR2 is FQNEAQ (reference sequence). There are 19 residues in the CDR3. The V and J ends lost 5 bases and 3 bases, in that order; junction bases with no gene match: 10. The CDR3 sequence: CASSLGTSGRATYYNEQFF. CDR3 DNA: TGTGCCAGCAGCCTTGGGACTAGCGGGAGGGCCACTTACTACAATGAGCAGTTCTTC.

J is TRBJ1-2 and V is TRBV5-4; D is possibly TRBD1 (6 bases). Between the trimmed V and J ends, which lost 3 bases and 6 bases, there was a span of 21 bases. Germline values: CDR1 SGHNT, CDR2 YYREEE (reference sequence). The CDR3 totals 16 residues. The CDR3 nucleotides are TGTGCCAGCAGCTCCCAGGTAGGGCAGGGGAAGAATGGCTACACCTTC. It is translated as CASSSQVGQGKNGYTF.

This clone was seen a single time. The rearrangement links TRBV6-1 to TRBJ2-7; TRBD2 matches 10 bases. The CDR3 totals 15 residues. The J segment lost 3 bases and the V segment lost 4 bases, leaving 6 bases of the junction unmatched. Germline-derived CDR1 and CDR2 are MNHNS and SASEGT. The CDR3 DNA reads TGTGCCAGCAGTGCCCCTAGCGGGAGATTCTACGAGCAGTACTTC. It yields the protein CASSAPSGRFYEQYF.

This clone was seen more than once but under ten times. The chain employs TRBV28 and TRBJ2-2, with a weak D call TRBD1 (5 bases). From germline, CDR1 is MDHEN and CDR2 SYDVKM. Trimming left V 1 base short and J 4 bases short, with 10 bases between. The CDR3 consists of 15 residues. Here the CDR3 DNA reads TGTGCCAGCAGTTTATTATCGCAGGGCACCGGGGAGCTGTTTTTT. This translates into CASSLLSQGTGELFF.